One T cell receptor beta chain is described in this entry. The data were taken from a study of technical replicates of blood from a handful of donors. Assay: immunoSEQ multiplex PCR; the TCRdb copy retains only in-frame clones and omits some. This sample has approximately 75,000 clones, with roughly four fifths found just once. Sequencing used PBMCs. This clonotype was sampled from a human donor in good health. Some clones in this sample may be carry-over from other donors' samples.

The CDR3 spells CASSSTQREGNEQFF. CDR3 nucleotide sequence: TGTGCCAGTAGTAGTACCCAGCGGGAGGGTAATGAGCAGTTCTTC. The chain combines TRBV19 with TRBJ2-1, with TRBD2 matching 10 bases. The trim removed 4 bases at V and 7 bases at J, leaving 7 bases unmatched. This CDR3 is 15 amino acids long. Germline V lookup: CDR1 LNHDA, CDR2 SQIVND (reference sequence).